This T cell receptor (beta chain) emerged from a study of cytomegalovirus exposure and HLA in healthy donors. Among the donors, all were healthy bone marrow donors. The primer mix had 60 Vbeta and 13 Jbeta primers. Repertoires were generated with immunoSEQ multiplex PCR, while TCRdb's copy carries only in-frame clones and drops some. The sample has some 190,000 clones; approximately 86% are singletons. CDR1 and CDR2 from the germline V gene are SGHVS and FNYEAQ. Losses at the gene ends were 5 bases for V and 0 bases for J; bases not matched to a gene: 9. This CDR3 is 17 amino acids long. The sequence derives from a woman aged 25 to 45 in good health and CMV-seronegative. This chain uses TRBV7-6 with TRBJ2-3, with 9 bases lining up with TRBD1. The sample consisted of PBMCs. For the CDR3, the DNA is TGTGCCAGCAGCCCACGTCCCGGGACAGGGAGCACAGATACGCAGTATTTT. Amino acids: CASSPRPGTGSTDTQYF.